These 26 T cell receptor beta chains were sequenced from one sample in a study of CD8+ T cells in alopecia areata (dated by TCRdb to 2016 to 2019). The receptor library was made with the immunoSEQ multiplex PCR assay. RNA was extracted from all samples and reverse transcribed into cDNA as template for TCR sequencing. This is the immuneACCESS table as TCRdb keeps it, with only in-frame sequences that have V and J called. A part of the clones is gone; compared with another copy, unresolved V genes explain less than half, and the rest is unexplained. The sample yields roughly 210,000 clones; around 43% were counted once. Approximately 2.9% of the sample rests with the top ten. The treatment or condition label on this specimen signifies: oral pan-JAK inhibitor, 5-10 mg twice daily. The sample was CD4+ T cells sorted from blood, taken at approximately week 37, from a patient treated with tofacitinib. These receptors were collected from a human donor with alopecia areata.

The genes are TRBV6-5 and TRBJ2-2; perhaps TRBD1 as D (5 bases). This CDR3 is built from 12 residues. Germline assignment: CDR1 MNHEY and CDR2 SVGAGI. The V gene lost 6 bases and the J gene lost 8 bases, with 10 bases spanning the gap. For the CDR3, the DNA is TGTGCCAGCAGCCAAACAGGAGGGGAGCTGTTTTTT. This encodes CASSQTGGELFF.

The chain couples TRBV2 to TRBJ2-1; no clear D. CDR1 is SNHLY and CDR2 is FYNNEI in the germline V gene. The CDR3 covers 13 residues. The V gene lost 1 base and the J gene lost 8 bases, with 9 bases spanning the gap. CDR3 coding DNA: TGTGCCAGCAGTGAAGGGCAGCTCGATGAGCAGTTCTTC. This translates into CASSEGQLDEQFF.

In this sample, this clone turned up once. The V call is TRBV9, the J call TRBJ2-3; weak D call: TRBD2 (5 bases). From germline, CDR1 is SGDLS and CDR2 YYNGEE. The CDR3 has 14 amino acids. Deletions cut 4 bases from V and 2 bases from J, with 11 bases between. The CDR3 DNA reads as TGTGCCAGCAGCCTTCGACTACTCACAGATACGCAGTATTTT. This encodes CASSLRLLTDTQYF.

This clone turned up a few times. The V call is TRBV9, the J call TRBJ2-7, with D possibly being TRBD2 (5 bases). The length of the CDR3 is 15 residues. Trimming removed 0 bases at V and 5 bases at J, with 15 bases between. The V gene's germline CDR1 is SGDLS and CDR2 YYNGEE. For the CDR3, the DNA is TGTGCCAGCAGCGTAGATGCGGGCCACGTCAACGAGCAGTACTTC. It is translated as CASSVDAGHVNEQYF.

This chain links TRBV10-3 with TRBJ1-2; 11 bases agree with TRBD1. V gave up 6 bases and J gave up 6 bases; unmatched junction bases: 15. Germline CDR1 is ENHRY and CDR2 is SYGVKD. The CDR3 contains 17 residues. CDR3 DNA sequence: TGTGCCATCAGGGCTGTCCCGGGACAGGGGGAGGAAAATGGCTACACCTTC. Its protein is CAIRAVPGQGEENGYTF.

This clone was counted only a few times. The genes are TRBV28 and TRBJ1-2; D is unresolved. Between the trimmed V and J ends, which lost 6 bases and 2 bases, there was a span of 4 bases. The CDR3 loop spans 11 amino acids. Per the germline V gene, CDR1 is MDHEN and CDR2 is SYDVKM. The CDR3 loop is CASRQNYGYTF. CDR3 nucleotide sequence: TGTGCCAGCAGGCAGAACTATGGCTACACCTTC.

The V call is TRBV30, the J call TRBJ1-1, with D unclear. Trimming shortened V by 5 bases and J by 3 bases, and 7 bases separated the two germline ends. The CDR3 has 11 residues. Germline V gene lookup returns CDR1 GTSNPN and CDR2 SVGIG (reference sequence). CDR3 bases: TGTGCCTGGGGGCCGGACACTGAAGCTTTCTTT. It codes for CAWGPDTEAFF.

This sequence joins TRBV7-2 and TRBJ2-5; 14 positions match TRBD2. V trimming: 5 bases; J trimming: 5 bases; junction bases outside the gene matches: 7. Germline V gives CDR1 SGHTA, CDR2 FQGNSA. The CDR3 sequence is 16 residues long. The CDR3 DNA is TGTGCCAGCAGCCTAAGGGGACTAGCGGGAGTGGAGACCCAGTACTTC. Translation gives CASSLRGLAGVETQYF.

CDR3 loop: CASSPNGGLAGGRGETQYF. CDR3 DNA: TGCGCCAGCAGCCCGAACGGGGGACTAGCGGGAGGGCGGGGAGAGACCCAGTACTTC. The chain carries TRBV4-1 and TRBJ2-5, with 16 bases aligning to TRBD2. The J segment lost 4 bases and the V segment lost 4 bases, leaving 12 bases of the junction unmatched. The CDR3 runs 19 residues. In germline, CDR1 is MGHRA, CDR2 YSYEKL.

This chain uses TRBV7-9 with TRBJ2-3; possible D gene TRBD1, 5 bases. Trimming took 5 bases from V and 3 from J, leaving 6 bases between them. The CDR3 length is 12 residues. Germline V gene sequence: CDR1 SEHNR, CDR2 FQNEAQ (reference sequence). The CDR3 loop reads CASSQGTDTQYF. CDR3 sequence (DNA): TGTGCCAGCAGCCAGGGTACAGATACGCAGTATTTT.

The chain joins TRBV30 to TRBJ2-4; maybe TRBD1 (5 bases). The CDR3 has 12 amino acids. Deletions cut 8 bases from V and 10 bases from J, with 18 bases between. Germline V gene sequence: CDR1 GTSNPN, CDR2 SVGIG (reference sequence). The CDR3 loop reads CAADGTRQIQYF. CDR3 in DNA: TGTGCCGCGGACGGAACCAGACAGATTCAGTACTTC. Combining the CDR3 with reference TRBV30 and TRBJ2-4 gives the whole variable domain SQTIHQWPATLVQPVGSPLSLECTVEGTSNPNLYWYRQAAGRGLQLLFYSVGIGQISSEVPQNLSASRPQDRQFILSSKKLLLSDSGFYLCAADGTRQIQYFGAGTRLSVL.

V and J are TRBV15 and TRBJ2-7; 9 positions match TRBD1. V dropped 0 bases and J dropped 4; count of bases not matched to a gene: 10. The CDR3 is made up of 17 amino acids. Looked up from germline, CDR1 is LNHNV and CDR2 is YYDKDF (reference sequence). The CDR3 DNA follows: TGTGCCACCAGCAGAGATCCCGGGACAGGGAAGACGTACGAGCAGTACTTC. Translated: CATSRDPGTGKTYEQYF.

This sequence joins TRBV7-2 and TRBJ2-1, with D perhaps matching TRBD1 (6 bases). The CDR3 has 14 residues. Germline values: CDR1 SGHTA, CDR2 FQGNSA. V was cut by 7 bases and J by 9 bases, with 19 bases left in between. The CDR3 spells CASITRGTHVEQFF. In nucleotides, the CDR3 is TGTGCCAGCATAACGAGGGGGACACATGTTGAGCAGTTCTTC.

The rearrangement links TRBV6-5 to TRBJ2-5, with D maybe TRBD1 (6 bases). Germline-derived CDR1 and CDR2 are MNHEY and SVGAGI. Between the trimmed V and J ends, which lost 4 bases and 5 bases, there was a span of 17 bases. This CDR3 contains 15 residues. CDR3 bases: TGTGCCAGCAGTTCCTGGGACACTCCGAAGGAGACCCAGTACTTC. As protein: CASSSWDTPKETQYF.

The chain combines TRBV4-1 with TRBJ2-7; the D is unclear. The CDR3 has 15 residues. V lost 0 bases and J 2 bases, leaving 11 bases between the germline ends. Germline assignment: CDR1 MGHRA and CDR2 YSYEKL. CDR3: CASSQDWRPTYEQYF. CDR3 nucleotide sequence: TGCGCCAGCAGCCAAGATTGGCGACCAACCTACGAGCAGTACTTC.

The chain links TRBV4-3 to TRBJ1-1; maybe TRBD1 (6 bases). CDR1 and CDR2 (germline): LGHNA, YSLEER. V was trimmed by 5 bases and J by 1 base, leaving 8 bases between them. The CDR3 consists of 13 residues. DNA for the CDR3: TGCGCCAGCAGCAGCAGGGGGAACACTGAAGCTTTCTTT. Protein product: CASSSRGNTEAFF.

Only a few counts were recorded for this clone. The CDR3 sequence: CASGQGAYQPQHF. CDR3 DNA: TGTGCCTCAGGACAGGGGGCATACCAGCCCCAGCATTTT. V and J are TRBV30 and TRBJ1-5, with TRBD1 matching over 11 bases. This CDR3 has 13 residues. V lost 7 bases and J lost 7; bases outside the gene matches: 6. Germline CDR1 and CDR2: GTSNPN and SVGIG (reference sequence).

About this clone itself: A read error may account for a junction end that differs from germline. The rearrangement joins TRBV7-7 to TRBJ2-5; D gene ambiguous. The CDR3 totals 12 residues. In germline, CDR1 is SSHAT, CDR2 FNYEAQ (reference sequence). The CDR3 spells CASSSEQETQYF. CDR3 bases: TGTGCTAGCAGCTCCGAACAAGAGACCCAGTACTTC.

This sequence joins TRBV29-1 and TRBJ2-4; 10 nucleotides line up with TRBD2. The CDR3 length is 16 residues. Germline CDR1 reads SQVTM; CDR2 reads ANQGSEA. The trim removed 4 bases at V and 3 bases at J, leaving 9 bases unmatched. The DNA of the CDR3 is TGCAGCGTTGCCAGCGGGAGGGCCGGGGGCAAAAACATTCAGTACTTC. This codes for CSVASGRAGGKNIQYF.

V is TRBV7-6 and J is TRBJ2-1; 8 bases match TRBD1. With V trimmed by 0 bases and J by 10 bases, 14 bases remained unmatched. From germline, CDR1 is SGHVS and CDR2 FNYEAQ. The CDR3 contains 17 residues. CDR3 coding DNA: TGTGCCAGCAGCTTAGCGAGGCCCGGGACAGGTCTCGCGGAGCAGTTCTTC. Translating it yields CASSLARPGTGLAEQFF.

This clone was detected only a few times. J is TRBJ2-3 and V is TRBV2; 10 nucleotides line up with TRBD1. CDR1 SNHLY and CDR2 FYNNEI come from the germline V gene. This CDR3 comprises 14 residues. Trimming took 6 bases from V and 5 from J; bases not matched to a gene: 5. The CDR3 here is CASRKGQGRDTQYF. For the CDR3, the DNA is TGTGCCAGCAGGAAGGGACAGGGGCGAGATACGCAGTATTTT.

The chain is built from TRBV25-1 and TRBJ1-2; D unclear. Germline V gene lookup returns CDR1 MGHDK and CDR2 SYGVNS. This CDR3 contains 12 residues. Trimming shortened V by 6 bases and J by 3 bases, and 8 bases separated the two germline ends. The CDR3 DNA reads as TGTGCCAGCAGCCGCGGGGACTATGGCTACACCTTC. Its protein is CASSRGDYGYTF.

This clone appeared a few times. V usage is TRBV18 and J usage is TRBJ1-1; no definite D call. The germline gives CDR1 KGHSH, CDR2 LQKENI. The CDR3 loop spans 14 amino acids. The V gene lost 6 bases and the J gene lost 4 bases, with 15 bases spanning the gap. The CDR3 coding sequence is TGTGCCAGCTCTCCTTACAGCTCGGGCACTGAAGCTTTCTTT. Amino acid sequence: CASSPYSSGTEAFF.

This clone is classed as medium-sized. The CDR3 loop is CASSRTSGIVETQYF. The CDR3 coding sequence is TGTGCCAGCAGCCGAACTAGCGGGATCGTGGAGACCCAGTACTTC. J is TRBJ2-5 and V is TRBV14; 10 nucleotides align to TRBD2. V lost 4 bases to trimming and J lost 5 bases; unmatched junction nucleotides: 7. The CDR3 covers 15 residues. The V gene's germline CDR1 is SGHDN and CDR2 FVKESK.

This clone was found a few times. V usage is TRBV29-1 and J usage is TRBJ2-5; D is undetermined. Per the germline V gene, CDR1 is SQVTM and CDR2 is ANQGSEA. Trimming cost V 3 bases and J 7 bases, with 12 bases left between them. There are 12 residues in the CDR3. CDR3 sequence: CSVEVSLGTQYF. CDR3 nucleotides: TGCAGCGTTGAGGTTAGCTTGGGGACCCAGTACTTC. Looking up the rest from reference TRBV29-1 and TRBJ2-5 gives the full variable domain: SAVISQKPSRDICQRGTSLTIQCQVDSQVTMMFWYRQQPGQSLTLIATANQGSEATYESGFVIDKFPISRPNLTFSTLTVSNMSPEDSSIYLCSVEVSLGTQYFGPGTRLLVL.

This clone showed up just once. The rearrangement joins TRBV11-1 to TRBJ2-2; 7 bases are shared with TRBD2. Trimming took 7 bases from V and 1 from J; bases not matched to a gene: 3. This CDR3 has 14 residues. Germline V gene data show CDR1 as SGHAT and CDR2 as FQDESV (reference sequence). CDR3 amino acids: CASTGRENTGELFF. Written as DNA, the CDR3 is TGTGCCAGCACTGGGAGGGAGAACACCGGGGAGCTGTTTTTT.